The sequence of this TCR beta chain was determined in a study of blood T cell repertoires in COVID-19. Original data processing: Amplification with reference gene primers provided the estimates of nucleated cell counts. Repertoires were generated with immunoSEQ multiplex PCR, while TCRdb's copy carries only in-frame clones and drops some. V and J calls and clone size follow that table, whereas D and trimming were derived from the DNA. The sample carries about 9,600 clones, 89% recorded once. This clone was seen a few times. Within the sample, other DNA sequences also encode this same CDR3. Sequenced input: peripheral blood. This TCR was sampled from a human donor in a cohort sampled during active COVID-19.

The CDR3 spells CASSDSYSNQPQHF. DNA of the CDR3: TGTGCCAGCAGTGACAGTTATAGCAATCAGCCCCAGCATTTT. The chain joins TRBV2 to TRBJ1-5, with D unclear. Looked up from germline, CDR1 is SNHLY and CDR2 is FYNNEI. Trimming shortened V by 3 bases and J by 0 bases, and 6 bases separated the two germline ends. The CDR3 covers 14 residues.